What follows are 28 T cell receptor beta chains derived from one specimen sequenced in a study of technical replicates of blood from a handful of donors. Generated by immunoSEQ multiplex PCR, the TCRdb table keeps only in-frame clones and is missing some. The table records 70,000 to 75,000 clones, roughly 94% of them present only once. Sequencing was performed on T cells isolated from PBMCs. The receptor source for this set is a human donor in good health.

V usage is TRBV15 and J usage is TRBJ2-1, with TRBD1 matching over 9 bases. Trimming at V came to 7 bases and at J to 2 bases, leaving 9 bases not matched to a gene. This CDR3 has 16 residues. CDR1 and CDR2 from the germline V gene are LNHNV and YYDKDF (reference sequence). The CDR3 DNA follows: TGTGCCACCACGAATTCCGGGGACAGGGCCTACAATGAGCAGTTCTTC. It encodes CATTNSGDRAYNEQFF. The full variable domain, completed using reference TRBV15 and TRBJ2-1, is DAMVIQNPRYQVTQFGKPVTLSCSQTLNHNVMYWYQQKSSQAPKLLFHYYDKDFNNEADTPDNFQSRRPNTSFCFLDIRSPGLGDTAMYLCATTNSGDRAYNEQFFGPGTRLTVL.

The chain joins TRBV6-5 to TRBJ1-2, with 8 bases that match TRBD1. Trimming at V came to 3 bases and at J to 5 bases, leaving 5 bases not matched to a gene. This CDR3 is built from 14 residues. Germline V lookup: CDR1 MNHEY, CDR2 SVGAGI. CDR3 residues: CASSYSTGGYGYTF. The DNA of the CDR3 is TGTGCCAGCAGTTATTCAACAGGGGGATATGGCTACACCTTC.

This clone was counted once. The CDR3 loop reads CASSLTSRDRGLYGYTF. Here the CDR3 DNA reads TGTGCCAGCAGCTTGACTTCCCGGGACAGGGGCCTCTATGGCTACACCTTC. The V and J genes are TRBV11-2 and TRBJ1-2, with 10 nucleotides matching TRBD1. CDR3 length: 17 amino acids. The ends lost 3 bases at V and 4 bases at J; junction bases unmatched: 11. Germline V lookup: CDR1 SGHAT, CDR2 FQNNGV.

The chain employs TRBV5-1 and TRBJ1-1; D is ambiguous. This CDR3 comprises 14 residues. Germline V lookup: CDR1 SGHRS, CDR2 YFSETQ. V was pared by 0 bases and J by 1 base, with 7 bases between. The CDR3 coding sequence is TGCGCCAGCAGCTTGGATCCGGGGAACACTGAAGCTTTCTTT. This codes for CASSLDPGNTEAFF.

The chain recombines TRBV2 with TRBJ1-6; tentatively, D is TRBD1 (5 bases). V was shortened by 3 bases and J by 0 bases, with 9 bases between the two germline ends. Germline V gives CDR1 SNHLY, CDR2 FYNNEI. This CDR3 spans 16 amino acids. The CDR3 protein is CASSEYRSSYNSPLHF. The CDR3 DNA follows: TGTGCCAGCAGTGAGTACAGGAGCTCCTATAATTCACCCCTCCACTTT.

This chain uses TRBV5-1 with TRBJ1-1, with 8 bases that match TRBD1. V trimming: 5 bases; J trimming: 4 bases; junction bases outside the gene matches: 10. This CDR3 is built from 15 residues. CDR1 SGHRS and CDR2 YFSETQ come from the germline V gene. The CDR3 sequence is CASSIKTGAGTEAFF. The DNA for the CDR3 is TGCGCCAGCAGTATAAAGACAGGGGCGGGCACTGAAGCTTTCTTT.

This chain joins TRBV4-1 and TRBJ2-7, with 7 bases identical to TRBD2. CDR1 MGHRA and CDR2 YSYEKL come from the germline V gene. CDR3 size: 16 residues. Trimming took 4 bases from V and 3 from J; bases not matched to a gene: 12. DNA for the CDR3: TGCGCCAGCAGCCCGCTTAGTTGGGCGGGGGACTACGAGCAGTACTTC. This translates into CASSPLSWAGDYEQYF.

The chain links TRBV28 to TRBJ2-2; TRBD2 matches at 8 bases. CDR3 length equals 17 residues. Germline CDR1 and CDR2: MDHEN and SYDVKM. V lost 11 bases, J lost 3 bases, and 17 bases stayed unmatched. The CDR3 protein is CAHQDSGSGFYTGELFF. CDR3 DNA: TGTGCCCACCAAGACAGCGGGAGTGGGTTTTACACCGGGGAGCTGTTTTTT.

This clone was seen once. V is TRBV15 and J is TRBJ2-2, with 9 bases aligning to TRBD1. The CDR3 contains 16 residues. The V segment lost 3 bases and the J segment 3 bases; nucleotides outside the gene matches: 5. Per the germline V gene, CDR1 is LNHNV and CDR2 is YYDKDF (reference sequence). CDR3: CATSRGRTGDTGELFF. In DNA form, the CDR3 reads TGTGCCACCAGCAGGGGGAGGACAGGGGACACCGGGGAGCTGTTTTTT.

The rearrangement uses TRBV5-1 and TRBJ2-3; 8 positions agree with TRBD1. The J segment lost 2 bases and the V segment lost 4 bases, leaving 6 bases of the junction unmatched. CDR1 is SGHRS, CDR2 YFSETQ, per germline. The CDR3 is 15 residues long. CDR3 DNA: TGCGCCAGCAGCCTAAACAGGGGGGACACAGATACGCAGTATTTT. This encodes CASSLNRGDTDTQYF.

This sequence joins TRBV30 and TRBJ1-2; D gene unclear. The CDR3 extends over 14 amino acids. CDR1 and CDR2 (germline): GTSNPN, SVGIG (reference sequence). Trimming removed 2 bases from V and 6 bases from J, with 16 bases in between. The CDR3 DNA reads TGTGCCTGGAGTTCGCCAAGGACTGAAAATGGCTACACCTTC. Its protein product is CAWSSPRTENGYTF. Filled out from reference TRBV30 and TRBJ1-2, the complete variable domain reads SQTIHQWPATLVQPVGSPLSLECTVEGTSNPNLYWYRQAAGRGLQLLFYSVGIGQISSEVPQNLSASRPQDRQFILSSKKLLLSDSGFYLCAWSSPRTENGYTFGSGTRLTVV.

This clone came up once. The rearrangement joins TRBV5-6 to TRBJ1-4, with D tentatively TRBD1 (6 bases). Trimming left V 7 bases short and J 11 bases short, with 18 bases between. The germline V gene has CDR1 SGHDT and CDR2 YYEEEE. This CDR3 is 13 amino acids long. The CDR3 is CASRGAGDLKLFF. CDR3 DNA: TGTGCCAGCCGAGGGGCAGGGGATTTGAAACTGTTTTTT.

CDR3 nucleotide sequence: TGTGCCAGCAGCGGGATCCGGAGACTAGCGGGTTACAATGAGCAGTTCTTC. Its protein is CASSGIRRLAGYNEQFF. This sequence joins TRBV9 and TRBJ2-1, with 10 bases fitting TRBD2. The CDR3 contains 17 residues. CDR1 and CDR2 from the germline V gene are SGDLS and YYNGEE. Trimming removed 3 bases from V and 4 bases from J; junction bases left unmatched: 10.

This chain uses TRBV11-3 with TRBJ2-2; 7 bases map to TRBD2. Germline V CDR1 and CDR2: SGHNT, YENEEA. Losses at the gene ends were 1 base for V and 5 bases for J; bases not matched to a gene: 7. The CDR3 is made up of 16 amino acids. The CDR3 sequence is CASSLVLRGTTGELFF. The CDR3 DNA follows: TGTGCCAGCAGCTTAGTTCTGCGGGGGACGACCGGGGAGCTGTTTTTT.

CDR3 bases: TGTGCCAGTCGGGTTCCGGGACAGGGTTTCAATGAGCAGTTCTTC. It encodes CASRVPGQGFNEQFF. The rearrangement uses TRBV19 and TRBJ2-1; the match to TRBD1 covers 9 bases. CDR1 is LNHDA and CDR2 is SQIVND in the germline V gene (reference sequence). J was trimmed by 6 bases and V by 8 bases; bases with no gene match: 11. The CDR3 consists of 15 residues.

This clone appeared once. This chain links TRBV28 with TRBJ2-5; unclear D gene. Germline assignment: CDR1 MDHEN and CDR2 SYDVKM. This CDR3 contains 13 residues. V lost 6 bases to trimming and J lost 4 bases, with 12 bases between them. CDR3 protein: CASSHDFTETQYF. In nucleotides, the CDR3 is TGTGCCAGCAGCCACGACTTTACAGAGACCCAGTACTTC.

The V gene is TRBV27, the J gene TRBJ1-2; D is unresolved. V gave up 4 bases and J gave up 8 bases, with 17 bases separating them. This CDR3 comprises 14 residues. In germline, CDR1 is MNHEY, CDR2 SMNVEV (reference sequence). CDR3 loop: CASSSPPDPGGYTF. The CDR3 coding sequence is TGTGCCAGCAGTTCCCCTCCGGACCCGGGAGGCTACACCTTC.

The chain recombines TRBV5-1 with TRBJ1-2; the D gene is possibly TRBD1 (6 bases). CDR1 and CDR2 (germline): SGHRS, YFSETQ. The CDR3 runs to 14 residues. Trimming left V 0 bases short and J 8 bases short, with 14 bases between. The CDR3 coding sequence is TGCGCCAGCAGCTTGGTTCCGACAGGCGTGGGCTACACCTTC. This gives the protein CASSLVPTGVGYTF.

This sequence joins TRBV10-1 and TRBJ1-6, with 9 nucleotides matching TRBD1. Germline values: CDR1 WNHNN, CDR2 SYGVQD (reference sequence). There are 19 residues in the CDR3. V shed 5 bases, J shed 1 base, and the junction held 12 bases outside the gene matches. DNA of the CDR3: TGCGCCAGCAGTAAGCGGACAGGGGAGCCCAGGTCCTATAATTCACCCCTCCACTTT. Encoded protein: CASSKRTGEPRSYNSPLHF.

The chain couples TRBV13 to TRBJ1-2; TRBD1 matches at 10 bases. Germline loops: CDR1 PRHDT, CDR2 FYEKMQ (reference sequence). V lost 6 bases and J lost 5; bases outside the gene matches: 12. This CDR3 is built from 16 residues. The CDR3 DNA reads as TGTGCCAGCAGTTACCTCGGACAGGGGGGAACTTATGGCTACACCTTC. It codes for CASSYLGQGGTYGYTF. Combining the CDR3 with reference TRBV13 and TRBJ1-2 gives the whole variable domain AAGVIQSPRHLIKEKRETATLKCYPIPRHDTVYWYQQGPGQDPQFLISFYEKMQSDKGSIPDRFSAQQFSDYHSELNMSSLELGDSALYFCASSYLGQGGTYGYTFGSGTRLTVV.

This chain joins TRBV5-1 and TRBJ2-1, with 8 bases fitting TRBD1. The CDR3 covers 15 residues. The V and J ends lost 5 bases and 2 bases, in that order; junction bases with no gene match: 6. Germline V gene data show CDR1 as SGHRS and CDR2 as YFSETQ. The DNA for the CDR3 is TGCGCCAGCAGTCCGACAGGGGACACCTACAATGAGCAGTTCTTC. Translating it yields CASSPTGDTYNEQFF. The whole variable domain, filled in from reference TRBV5-1 and TRBJ2-1, reads KAGVTQTPRYLIKTRGQQVTLSCSPISGHRSVSWYQQTPGQGLQFLFEYFSETQRNKGNFPGRFSGRQFSNSRSEMNVSTLELGDSALYLCASSPTGDTYNEQFFGPGTRLTVL.

The rearrangement links TRBV12-5 to TRBJ2-7, with 9 bases fitting TRBD1. CDR3 size: 16 residues. Germline CDR1 LGHNT, CDR2 FRNRAP. The trim removed 2 bases at V and 5 bases at J, leaving 10 bases unmatched. In DNA, the CDR3 is TGTGCTAGTGGTTTGATTCGCGGGACAGGGTTTGACGAGCAGTACTTC. It specifies CASGLIRGTGFDEQYF.

J is TRBJ1-4 and V is TRBV5-6; no firm D call. CDR3 length: 15 residues. Trimming pared 0 bases from V and 0 bases from J, leaving 6 bases between. The germline gives CDR1 SGHDT, CDR2 YYEEEE. The CDR3 DNA follows: TGTGCCAGCAGCTTGGCGGGGTCAACTAATGAAAAACTGTTTTTT. This encodes CASSLAGSTNEKLFF.

This clone was found a few times. The genes are TRBV27 and TRBJ1-2; perhaps TRBD1 as D (6 bases). Trimming cost V 6 bases and J 10 bases, with 18 bases left between them. This CDR3 is 13 amino acids long. Germline loops: CDR1 MNHEY, CDR2 SMNVEV (reference sequence). DNA for the CDR3: TGTGCCAGCAGCCGGGACATGCTGGTACCCTACACCTTC. Protein product: CASSRDMLVPYTF.

V and J are TRBV5-1 and TRBJ1-5; 8 nucleotides align to TRBD1. The junction had 4 bases not matched to a gene; V was cut back by 0 bases and J by 5 bases. Germline lookup yields CDR1 SGHRS and CDR2 YFSETQ. This CDR3 has 15 residues. CDR3: CASSLGQGSDQPQHF. CDR3 in DNA: TGCGCCAGCAGCTTGGGACAGGGGTCAGATCAGCCCCAGCATTTT.

CDR3 bases: TGTGCCAGCAGGAGGACTAGCGGGGGTAAAGTAGAGACCCAGTACTTC. The encoded protein is CASRRTSGGKVETQYF. The rearrangement uses TRBV2 and TRBJ2-5; 13 positions agree with TRBD2. The CDR3 has 16 residues. The germline V gene encodes CDR1 SNHLY and CDR2 FYNNEI. V shed 6 bases, J shed 4 bases, and the junction held 8 bases outside the gene matches.

This clone was counted a single time. The J gene is TRBJ2-5, the V gene TRBV5-6; a weak D match, TRBD1 (6 bases). CDR3 length: 14 amino acids. V shed 5 bases and J shed 5 bases, with 16 bases lying between them. Germline V CDR1 and CDR2: SGHDT, YYEEEE. CDR3 protein: CASRMTGPWETQYF. CDR3 bases: TGTGCCAGCAGAATGACAGGACCTTGGGAGACCCAGTACTTC.

The chain links TRBV19 to TRBJ2-6; D not certain. V was shortened by 6 bases and J by 2 bases, with 11 bases between the two germline ends. The CDR3 consists of 15 residues. Germline CDR1 LNHDA, CDR2 SQIVND (reference sequence). The CDR3 region is CASSDPAAGANVLTF. The CDR3 region has the DNA TGTGCCAGTAGCGATCCGGCGGCTGGGGCCAACGTCCTGACTTTC.